The following is a T cell receptor (beta chain) sequence with its context. Its antigen remains unidentified. A read error may produce the germline difference seen at one junction end. This specimen comes from a study of T cell responses to AZD1222 COVID-19 vaccine. Points from the study as a whole: Donor demographics were predominantly white British with a female majority; clonal diversity may be underestimated. Targeting of unmutated variant regions was reportedly seen in nearly half of spike-specific TCRs. With two AZD1222 doses given, Spike-specific TCR breadth and depth both rose.

The protocol was immunoSEQ multiplex PCR, while the TCRdb copy is restricted to in-frame clones and leaves out a portion. The data show about 140,000 clones, roughly 93% seen once. The CDR3 loop spans 16 amino acids. Germline V gives CDR1 MNHNS, CDR2 SASEGT. The chain employs TRBV6-1 and TRBJ1-5, with 10 bases that match TRBD1. The receptor comes from an adult who had recovered from COVID-19. This specimen consisted of peripheral blood, obtained after recovery from COVID-19. The CDR3 sequence is CASREGTGVGNQPQHF. In DNA, the CDR3 is TGTGCCAGCAGAGAAGGGACAGGGGTCGGCAATCAGCCCCAGCATTTT.